The following is a T cell receptor beta chain sequence with its context. This entry is derived from a study of CD8 T cells in Susac syndrome. TCR beta sequencing was performed on blood CD8+ and CD4+ T cells. Random hexamers were used to reverse transcribe roughly 0.5 to 1 ug of RNA. Amplification of TCR beta CDR3 across 54 Vbeta and 13 Jbeta was performed with immunoSEQ multiplex PCR. TCRdb reprocessed the immunoSEQ multiplex PCR reads with MiXCR, giving one entry per CDR3 protein. Of about 210,000 distinct CDR3 sequences in the sample, around 95% were seen once. The V gene end was trimmed by 3 bases and the J gene end by 9 bases; junction bases not matched to a gene: 13. This CDR3 comprises 16 residues. Germline CDR1 is MGHRA and CDR2 is YSYEKL.

Sequenced material: CD4+ T cells from PBMCs. The gene calls are TRBV4-1 and TRBJ2-1; 8 bases line up with TRBD2. The clonotype comes from a human donor with multiple sclerosis. The chain's CDR3 is CASSHEGTSYRPEQFF. In DNA form, the CDR3 reads TGCGCCAGCAGCCACGAGGGGACTAGTTACCGTCCTGAGCAGTTCTTC.